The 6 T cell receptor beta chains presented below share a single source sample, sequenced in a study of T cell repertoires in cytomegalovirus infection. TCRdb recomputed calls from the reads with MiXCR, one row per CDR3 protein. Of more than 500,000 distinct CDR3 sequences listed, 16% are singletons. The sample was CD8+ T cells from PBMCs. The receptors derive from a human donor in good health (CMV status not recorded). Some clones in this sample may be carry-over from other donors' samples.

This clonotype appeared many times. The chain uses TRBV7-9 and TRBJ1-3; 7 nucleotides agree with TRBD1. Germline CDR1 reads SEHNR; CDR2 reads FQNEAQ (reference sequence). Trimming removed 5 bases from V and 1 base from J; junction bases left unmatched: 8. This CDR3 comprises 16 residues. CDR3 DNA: TGTGCCAGCAGCCAGGACAGGCGTGCGTCTGGAAACACCATATATTTT. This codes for CASSQDRRASGNTIYF.

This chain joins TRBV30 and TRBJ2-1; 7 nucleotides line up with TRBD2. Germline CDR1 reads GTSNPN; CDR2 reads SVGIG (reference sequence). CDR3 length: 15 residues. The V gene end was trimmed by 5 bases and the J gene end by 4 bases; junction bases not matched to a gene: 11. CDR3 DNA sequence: TGTGCCTGGGCCGTAGGGACTAAAACATACAATGAGCAGTTCTTC. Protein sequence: CAWAVGTKTYNEQFF.

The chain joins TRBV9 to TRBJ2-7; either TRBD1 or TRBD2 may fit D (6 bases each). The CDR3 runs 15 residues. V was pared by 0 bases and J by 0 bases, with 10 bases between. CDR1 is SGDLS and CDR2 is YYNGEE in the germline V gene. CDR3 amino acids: CASSVEGGFSYEQYF. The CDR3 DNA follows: TGTGCCAGCAGCGTAGAGGGGGGATTCTCCTACGAGCAGTACTTC.

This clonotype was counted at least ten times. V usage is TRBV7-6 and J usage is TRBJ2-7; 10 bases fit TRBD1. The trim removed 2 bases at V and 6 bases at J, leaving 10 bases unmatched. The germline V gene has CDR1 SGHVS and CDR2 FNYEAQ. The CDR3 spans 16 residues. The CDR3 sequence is CASSLNGMDRGGEQYF. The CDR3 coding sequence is TGTGCCAGCAGCTTAAATGGCATGGACAGGGGGGGCGAGCAGTACTTC.

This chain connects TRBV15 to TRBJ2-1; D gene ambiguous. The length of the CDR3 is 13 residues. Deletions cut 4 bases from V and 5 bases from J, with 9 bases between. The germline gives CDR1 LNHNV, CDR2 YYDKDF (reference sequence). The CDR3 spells CATSIRVNNEQFF. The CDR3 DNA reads TGTGCCACCAGCATCCGGGTGAACAATGAGCAGTTCTTC.

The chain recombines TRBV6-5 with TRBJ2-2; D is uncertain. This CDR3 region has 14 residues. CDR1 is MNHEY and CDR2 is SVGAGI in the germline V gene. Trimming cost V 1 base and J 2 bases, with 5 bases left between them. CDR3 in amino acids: CASSYWANTGELFF. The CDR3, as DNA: TGTGCCAGCAGTTACTGGGCTAACACCGGGGAGCTGTTTTTT.